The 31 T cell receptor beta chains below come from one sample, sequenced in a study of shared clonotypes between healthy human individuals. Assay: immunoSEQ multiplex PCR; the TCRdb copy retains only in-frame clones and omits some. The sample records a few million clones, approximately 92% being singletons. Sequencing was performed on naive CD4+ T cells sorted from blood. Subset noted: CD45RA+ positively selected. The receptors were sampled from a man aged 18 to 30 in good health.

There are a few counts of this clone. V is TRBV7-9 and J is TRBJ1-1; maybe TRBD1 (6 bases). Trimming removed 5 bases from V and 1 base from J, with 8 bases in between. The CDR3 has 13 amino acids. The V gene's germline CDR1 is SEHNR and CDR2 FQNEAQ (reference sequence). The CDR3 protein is CASSIQGNTEAFF. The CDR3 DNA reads TGTGCCAGCAGCATACAGGGGAACACTGAAGCTTTCTTT.

CDR3 DNA: TGTGCCAGCAGCGGGGGACAAGGCAGGAATCAAGAGACCCAGTACTTC. The encoded protein is CASSGGQGRNQETQYF. The chain employs TRBV2 and TRBJ2-5; D is possibly TRBD1 or TRBD2 (6 bases each). Germline-derived CDR1 and CDR2 are SNHLY and FYNNEI. With 6 bases removed from V and 2 bases from J, the gap between germline ends came to 19 bases. The CDR3 totals 16 residues.

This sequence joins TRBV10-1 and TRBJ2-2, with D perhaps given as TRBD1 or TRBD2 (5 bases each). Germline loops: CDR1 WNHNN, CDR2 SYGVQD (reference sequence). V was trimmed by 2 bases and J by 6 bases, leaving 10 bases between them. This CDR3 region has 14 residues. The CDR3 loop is CASSEGTVPGELFF. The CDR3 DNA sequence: TGCGCCAGCAGTGAGGGGACCGTTCCCGGGGAGCTGTTTTTT.

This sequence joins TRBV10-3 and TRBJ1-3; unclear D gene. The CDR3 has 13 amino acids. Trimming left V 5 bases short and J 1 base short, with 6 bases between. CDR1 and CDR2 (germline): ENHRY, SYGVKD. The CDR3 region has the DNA TGTGCCATCAGTCAAATGTCTGGAAACACCATATATTTT. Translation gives CAISQMSGNTIYF.

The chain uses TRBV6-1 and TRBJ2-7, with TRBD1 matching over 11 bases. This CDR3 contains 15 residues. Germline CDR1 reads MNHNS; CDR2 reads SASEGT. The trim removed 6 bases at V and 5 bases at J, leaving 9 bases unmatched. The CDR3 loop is CASRIAGTGGDEQYF. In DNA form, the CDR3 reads TGTGCCAGCAGAATCGCCGGGACAGGGGGTGACGAGCAGTACTTC.

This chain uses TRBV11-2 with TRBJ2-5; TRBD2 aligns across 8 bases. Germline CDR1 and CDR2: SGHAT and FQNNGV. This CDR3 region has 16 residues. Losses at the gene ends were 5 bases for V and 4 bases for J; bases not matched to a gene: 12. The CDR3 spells CASSGLAGPRGETQYF. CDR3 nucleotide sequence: TGTGCCAGCAGCGGGCTAGCGGGTCCCCGGGGAGAGACCCAGTACTTC.

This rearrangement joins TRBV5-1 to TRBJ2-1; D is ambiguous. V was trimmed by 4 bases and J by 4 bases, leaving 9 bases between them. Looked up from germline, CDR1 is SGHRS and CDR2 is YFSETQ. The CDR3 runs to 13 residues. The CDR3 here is CASSTDSYNEQFF. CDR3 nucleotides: TGCGCCAGCAGCACCGACTCTTACAATGAGCAGTTCTTC. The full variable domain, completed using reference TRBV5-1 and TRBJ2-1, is KAGVTQTPRYLIKTRGQQVTLSCSPISGHRSVSWYQQTPGQGLQFLFEYFSETQRNKGNFPGRFSGRQFSNSRSEMNVSTLELGDSALYLCASSTDSYNEQFFGPGTRLTVL.

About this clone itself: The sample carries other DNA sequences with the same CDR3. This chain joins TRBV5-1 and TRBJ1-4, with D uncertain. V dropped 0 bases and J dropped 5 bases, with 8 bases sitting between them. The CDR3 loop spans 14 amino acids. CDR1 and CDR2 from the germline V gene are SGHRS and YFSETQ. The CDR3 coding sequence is TGCGCCAGCAGCTTGGGTACCGTGAATGAAAAACTGTTTTTT. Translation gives CASSLGTVNEKLFF.

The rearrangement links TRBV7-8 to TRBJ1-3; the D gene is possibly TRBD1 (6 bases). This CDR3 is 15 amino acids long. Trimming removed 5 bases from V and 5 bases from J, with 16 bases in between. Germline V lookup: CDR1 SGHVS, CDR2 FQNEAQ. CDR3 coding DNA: TGTGCCAGCAGCCTGATCTTGGACAGTAGAAACACCATATATTTT. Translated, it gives CASSLILDSRNTIYF.

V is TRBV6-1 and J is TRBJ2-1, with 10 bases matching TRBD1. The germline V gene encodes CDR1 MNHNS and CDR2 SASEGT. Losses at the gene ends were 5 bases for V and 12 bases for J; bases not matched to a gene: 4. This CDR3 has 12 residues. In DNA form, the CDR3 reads TGTGCCAGCAGTATGGGACAGGGGAGGCAGTTCTTC. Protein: CASSMGQGRQFF.

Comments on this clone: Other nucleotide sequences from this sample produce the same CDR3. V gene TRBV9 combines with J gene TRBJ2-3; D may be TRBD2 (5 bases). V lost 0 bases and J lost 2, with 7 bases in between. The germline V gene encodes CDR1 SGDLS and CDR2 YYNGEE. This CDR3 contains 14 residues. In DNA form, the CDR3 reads TGTGCCAGCAGCGTAGGTGGACTCACAGATACGCAGTATTTT. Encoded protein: CASSVGGLTDTQYF.

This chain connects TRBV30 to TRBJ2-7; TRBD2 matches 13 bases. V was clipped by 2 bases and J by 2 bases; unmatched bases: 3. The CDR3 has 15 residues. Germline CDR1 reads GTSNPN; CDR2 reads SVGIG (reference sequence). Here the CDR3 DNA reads TGTGCCTGGAGTTACGGACTAGCGGGGGCCTACGAGCAGTACTTC. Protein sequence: CAWSYGLAGAYEQYF.

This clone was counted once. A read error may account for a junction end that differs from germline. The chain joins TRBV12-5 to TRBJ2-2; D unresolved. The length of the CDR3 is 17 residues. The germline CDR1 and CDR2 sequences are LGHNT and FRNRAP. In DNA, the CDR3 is TGTGCTAGTGGCTTGGTACCAGCGAGTGCGAACACCGGGGAGCTGTTTTTT. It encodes CASGLVPASANTGELFF.

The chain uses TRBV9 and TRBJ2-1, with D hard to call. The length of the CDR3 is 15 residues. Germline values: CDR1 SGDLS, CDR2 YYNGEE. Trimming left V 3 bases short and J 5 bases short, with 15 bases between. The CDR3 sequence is CASSALRGINNEQFF. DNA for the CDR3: TGTGCCAGCAGCGCCCTCCGTGGTATAAACAATGAGCAGTTCTTC.

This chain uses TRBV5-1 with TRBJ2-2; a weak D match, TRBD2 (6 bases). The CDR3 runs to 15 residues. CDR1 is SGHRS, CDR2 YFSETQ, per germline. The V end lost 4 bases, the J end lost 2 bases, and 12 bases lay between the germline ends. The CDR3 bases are TGCGCCAGCAGCCCGGGACTCATAAACACCGGGGAGCTGTTTTTT. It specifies CASSPGLINTGELFF.

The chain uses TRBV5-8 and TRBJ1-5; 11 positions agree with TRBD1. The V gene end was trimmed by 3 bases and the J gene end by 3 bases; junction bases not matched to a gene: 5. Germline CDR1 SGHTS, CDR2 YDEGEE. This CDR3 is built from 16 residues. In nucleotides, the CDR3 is TGTGCCAGCAGCTCGGGGACAGGGGGAGACAATCAGCCCCAGCATTTT. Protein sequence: CASSSGTGGDNQPQHF.

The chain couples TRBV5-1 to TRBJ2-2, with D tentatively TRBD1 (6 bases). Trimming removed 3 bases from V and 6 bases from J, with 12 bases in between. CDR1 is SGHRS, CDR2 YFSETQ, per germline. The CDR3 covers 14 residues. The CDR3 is CASSSDSSPGELFF. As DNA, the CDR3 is TGCGCCAGCAGCTCGGACAGTTCTCCCGGGGAGCTGTTTTTT.

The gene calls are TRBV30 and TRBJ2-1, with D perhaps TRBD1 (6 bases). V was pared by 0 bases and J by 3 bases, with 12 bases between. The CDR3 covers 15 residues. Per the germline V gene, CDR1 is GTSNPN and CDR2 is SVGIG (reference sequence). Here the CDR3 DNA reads TGTGCCTGGAGTGTAGGGGGACGGGTCTACAATGAGCAGTTCTTC. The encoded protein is CAWSVGGRVYNEQFF.

CDR3 DNA: TGTGCCAGCAGTACCGGGACAGGGGGCTACGAGCAGTACTTC. It yields the protein CASSTGTGGYEQYF. The V and J genes are TRBV6-6 and TRBJ2-7, with 11 positions matching TRBD1. The trim removed 5 bases at V and 3 bases at J, leaving 3 bases unmatched. The V gene's germline CDR1 is MNHNY and CDR2 SVGAGI (reference sequence). CDR3 length equals 14 residues.

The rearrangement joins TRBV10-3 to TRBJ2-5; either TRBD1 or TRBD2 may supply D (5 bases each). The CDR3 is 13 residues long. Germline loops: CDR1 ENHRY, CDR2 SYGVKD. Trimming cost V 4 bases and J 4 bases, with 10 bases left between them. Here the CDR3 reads CAISGGWGETQYF. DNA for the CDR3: TGTGCCATCAGTGGGGGGTGGGGAGAGACCCAGTACTTC.

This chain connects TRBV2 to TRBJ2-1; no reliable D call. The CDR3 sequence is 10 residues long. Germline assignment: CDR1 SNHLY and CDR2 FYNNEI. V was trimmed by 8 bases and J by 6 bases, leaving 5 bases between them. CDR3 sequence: CASLANEQFF. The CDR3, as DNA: TGTGCCAGCTTAGCCAATGAGCAGTTCTTC.

The CDR3 DNA is TGTGCCAGCAGTCCGACAGTTATTGGAAACACCATATATTTT. Protein sequence: CASSPTVIGNTIYF. This chain connects TRBV2 to TRBJ1-3; TRBD1 might be the D (5 bases). The CDR3 spans 14 residues. V shed 5 bases and J shed 3 bases, with 11 bases lying between them. Germline loops: CDR1 SNHLY, CDR2 FYNNEI.

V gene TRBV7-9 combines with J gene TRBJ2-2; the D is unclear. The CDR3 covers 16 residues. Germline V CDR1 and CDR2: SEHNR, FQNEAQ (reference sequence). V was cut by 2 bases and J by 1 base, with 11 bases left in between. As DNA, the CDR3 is TGTGCCAGCAGCTTACGAAGCGTTGGGAACACCGGGGAGCTGTTTTTT. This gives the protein CASSLRSVGNTGELFF.

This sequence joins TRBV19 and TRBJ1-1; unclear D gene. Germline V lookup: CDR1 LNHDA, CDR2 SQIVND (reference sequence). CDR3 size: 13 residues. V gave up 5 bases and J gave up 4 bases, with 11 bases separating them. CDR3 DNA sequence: TGTGCCAGTAGTCCAGTCGCAGCCACTGAAGCTTTCTTT. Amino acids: CASSPVAATEAFF.

The CDR3 nucleotides read TGCGCCAGCAGCAAAGACAGGGGGATTGAAGCTTTCTTT. Translation: CASSKDRGIEAFF. The chain couples TRBV5-1 to TRBJ1-1; TRBD1 agrees at 9 bases. Germline V gene data show CDR1 as SGHRS and CDR2 as YFSETQ. V shed 4 bases and J 7 bases; nucleotides not matched to a gene: 5. The CDR3 spans 13 residues. The full variable domain, completed using reference TRBV5-1 and TRBJ1-1, is KAGVTQTPRYLIKTRGQQVTLSCSPISGHRSVSWYQQTPGQGLQFLFEYFSETQRNKGNFPGRFSGRQFSNSRSEMNVSTLELGDSALYLCASSKDRGIEAFFGQGTRLTVV.

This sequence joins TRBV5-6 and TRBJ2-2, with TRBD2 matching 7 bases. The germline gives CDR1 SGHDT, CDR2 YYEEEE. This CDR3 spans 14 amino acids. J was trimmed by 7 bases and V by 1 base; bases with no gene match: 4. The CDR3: CASSLRGRDGELFF. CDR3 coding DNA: TGTGCCAGCAGCTTGCGGGGGAGGGACGGGGAGCTGTTTTTT. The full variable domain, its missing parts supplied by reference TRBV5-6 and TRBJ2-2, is DAGVTQSPTHLIKTRGQQVTLRCSPKSGHDTVSWYQQALGQGPQFIFQYYEEEERQRGNFPDRFSGHQFPNYSSELNVNALLLGDSALYLCASSLRGRDGELFFGEGSRLTVL.

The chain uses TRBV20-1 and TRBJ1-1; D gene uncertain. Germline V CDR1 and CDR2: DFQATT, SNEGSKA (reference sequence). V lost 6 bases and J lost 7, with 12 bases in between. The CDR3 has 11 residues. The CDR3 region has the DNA TGCAGTGCGACACTGGATGTTGAAGCTTTCTTT. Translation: CSATLDVEAFF.

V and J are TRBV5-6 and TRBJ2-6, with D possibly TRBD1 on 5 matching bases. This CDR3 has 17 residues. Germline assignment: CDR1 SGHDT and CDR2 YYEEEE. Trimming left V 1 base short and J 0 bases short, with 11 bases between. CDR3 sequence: CASSLWTRSSGANVLTF. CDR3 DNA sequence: TGTGCCAGCAGCTTGTGGACAAGGAGCTCTGGGGCCAACGTCCTGACTTTC.

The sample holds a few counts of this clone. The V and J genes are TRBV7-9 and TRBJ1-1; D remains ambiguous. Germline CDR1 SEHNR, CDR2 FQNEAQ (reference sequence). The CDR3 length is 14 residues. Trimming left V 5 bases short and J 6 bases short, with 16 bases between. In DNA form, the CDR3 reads TGTGCCAGCAGCAATGTCCCGAGGGTCGCTGAAGCTTTCTTT. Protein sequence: CASSNVPRVAEAFF.

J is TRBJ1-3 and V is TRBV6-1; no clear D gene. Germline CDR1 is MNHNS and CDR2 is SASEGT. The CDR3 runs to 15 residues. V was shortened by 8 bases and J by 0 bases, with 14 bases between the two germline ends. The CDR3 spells CASARDFSSGNTIYF. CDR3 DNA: TGTGCCAGCGCTCGCGATTTTTCCTCTGGAAACACCATATATTTT.

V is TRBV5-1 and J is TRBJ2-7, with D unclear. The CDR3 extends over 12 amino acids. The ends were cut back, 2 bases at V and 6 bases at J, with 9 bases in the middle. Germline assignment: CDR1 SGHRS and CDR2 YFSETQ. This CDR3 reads CASSLTAAEQYF. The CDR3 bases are TGCGCCAGCAGCTTAACCGCAGCCGAGCAGTACTTC.